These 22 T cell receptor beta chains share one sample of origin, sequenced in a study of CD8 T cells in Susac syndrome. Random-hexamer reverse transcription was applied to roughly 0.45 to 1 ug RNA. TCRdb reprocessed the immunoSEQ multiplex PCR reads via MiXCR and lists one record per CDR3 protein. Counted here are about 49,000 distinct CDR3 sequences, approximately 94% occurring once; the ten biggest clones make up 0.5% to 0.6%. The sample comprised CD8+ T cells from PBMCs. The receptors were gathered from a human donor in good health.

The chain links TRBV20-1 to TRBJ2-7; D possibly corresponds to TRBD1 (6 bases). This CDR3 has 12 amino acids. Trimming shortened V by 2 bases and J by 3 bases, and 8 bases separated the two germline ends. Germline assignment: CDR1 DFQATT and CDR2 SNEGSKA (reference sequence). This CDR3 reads CSARFRGYEQYF. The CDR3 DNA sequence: TGCAGTGCTAGATTCAGGGGCTACGAGCAGTACTTC.

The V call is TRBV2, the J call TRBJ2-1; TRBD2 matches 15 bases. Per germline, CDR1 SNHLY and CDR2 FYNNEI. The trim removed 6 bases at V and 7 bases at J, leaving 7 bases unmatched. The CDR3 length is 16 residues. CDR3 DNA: TGTGCCAGCAGGGCCGGGACTAGCGGGAGGAGGAATGAGCAGTTCTTC. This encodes CASRAGTSGRRNEQFF.

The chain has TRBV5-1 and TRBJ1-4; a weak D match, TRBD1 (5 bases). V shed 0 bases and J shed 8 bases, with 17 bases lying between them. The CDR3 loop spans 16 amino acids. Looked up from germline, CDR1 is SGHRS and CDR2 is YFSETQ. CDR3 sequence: CASSLELGAEEEKLFF. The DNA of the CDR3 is TGCGCCAGCAGCTTGGAGCTTGGGGCAGAGGAGGAAAAACTGTTTTTT.

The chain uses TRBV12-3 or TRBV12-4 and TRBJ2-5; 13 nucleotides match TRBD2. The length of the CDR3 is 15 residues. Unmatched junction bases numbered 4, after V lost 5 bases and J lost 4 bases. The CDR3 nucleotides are TGTGCCAGCAGTCCGGGACTAGCGGGATCAGAGACCCAGTACTTC. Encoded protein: CASSPGLAGSETQYF.

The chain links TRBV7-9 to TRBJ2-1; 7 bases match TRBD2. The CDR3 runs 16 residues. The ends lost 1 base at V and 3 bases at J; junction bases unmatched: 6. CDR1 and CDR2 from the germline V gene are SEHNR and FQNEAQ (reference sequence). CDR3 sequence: CASSLGQGGVYNEQFF. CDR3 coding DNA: TGTGCCAGCAGCTTAGGCCAGGGAGGGGTCTACAATGAGCAGTTCTTC.

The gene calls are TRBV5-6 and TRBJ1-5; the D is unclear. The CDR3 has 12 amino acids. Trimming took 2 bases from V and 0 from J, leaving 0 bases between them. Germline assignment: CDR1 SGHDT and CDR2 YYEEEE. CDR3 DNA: TGTGCCAGCAGCTTTAGCAATCAGCCCCAGCATTTT. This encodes CASSFSNQPQHF.

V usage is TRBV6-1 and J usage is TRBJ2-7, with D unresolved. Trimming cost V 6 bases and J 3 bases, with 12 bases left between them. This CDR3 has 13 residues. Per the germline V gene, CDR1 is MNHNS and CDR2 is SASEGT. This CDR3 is CASRLPSDYEQYF. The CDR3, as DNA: TGTGCCAGCAGGTTACCCTCCGACTACGAGCAGTACTTC.

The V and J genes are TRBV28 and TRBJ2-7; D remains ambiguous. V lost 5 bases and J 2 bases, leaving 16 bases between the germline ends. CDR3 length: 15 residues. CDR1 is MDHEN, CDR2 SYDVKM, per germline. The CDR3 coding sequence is TGTGCCAGCAGTCCCCCTGAGCGCCGAACCTACGAGCAGTACTTC. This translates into CASSPPERRTYEQYF.

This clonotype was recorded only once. CDR3 nucleotides: TGTGCCAGCAGTTACACGTTGTCCTACGAGCAGTACTTC. It specifies CASSYTLSYEQYF. This rearrangement joins TRBV6-6 to TRBJ2-7; D ambiguous. The CDR3 is 13 residues long. V lost 2 bases and J lost 1, with 6 bases in between. The germline gives CDR1 MNHNY, CDR2 SVGAGI (reference sequence).

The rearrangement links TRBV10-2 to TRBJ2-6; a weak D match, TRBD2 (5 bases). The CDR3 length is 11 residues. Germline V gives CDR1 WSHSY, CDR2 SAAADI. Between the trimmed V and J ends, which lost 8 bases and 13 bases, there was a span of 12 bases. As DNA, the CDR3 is TGCGCCAGCTCCCCCCCGGGAGTCCTGACTTTC. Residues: CASSPPGVLTF.

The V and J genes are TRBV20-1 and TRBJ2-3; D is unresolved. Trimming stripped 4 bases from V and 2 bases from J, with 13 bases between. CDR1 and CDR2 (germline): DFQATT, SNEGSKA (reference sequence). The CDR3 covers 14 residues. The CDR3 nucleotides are TGCAGTGCTAAATCGGGCCACAACACAGATACGCAGTATTTT. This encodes CSAKSGHNTDTQYF.

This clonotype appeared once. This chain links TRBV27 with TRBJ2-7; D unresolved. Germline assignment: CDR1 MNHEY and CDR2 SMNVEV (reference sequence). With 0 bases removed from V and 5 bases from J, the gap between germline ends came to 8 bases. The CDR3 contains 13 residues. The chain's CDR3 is CASSLSRWDEQYF. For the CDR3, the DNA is TGTGCCAGCAGTTTATCTAGATGGGACGAGCAGTACTTC.

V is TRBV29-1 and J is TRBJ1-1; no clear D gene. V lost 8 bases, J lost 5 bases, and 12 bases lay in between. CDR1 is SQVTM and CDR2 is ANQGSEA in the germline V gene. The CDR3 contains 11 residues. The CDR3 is CSLRVGTEAFF. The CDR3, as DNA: TGCAGCCTGAGAGTAGGGACTGAAGCTTTCTTT.

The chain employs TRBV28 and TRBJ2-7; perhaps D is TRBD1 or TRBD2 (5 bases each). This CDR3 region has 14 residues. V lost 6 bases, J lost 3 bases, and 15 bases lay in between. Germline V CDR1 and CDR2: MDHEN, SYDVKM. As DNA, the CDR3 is TGTGCCAGCAGCCCCTGGGACGCAAACTACGAGCAGTACTTC. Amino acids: CASSPWDANYEQYF.

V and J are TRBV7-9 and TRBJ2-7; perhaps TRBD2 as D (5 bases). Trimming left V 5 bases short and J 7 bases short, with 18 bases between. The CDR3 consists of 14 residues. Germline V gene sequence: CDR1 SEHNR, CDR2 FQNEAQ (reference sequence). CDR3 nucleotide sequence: TGTGCCAGCAGCGACATCATGAGCGGTCCGGAGCAGTACTTC. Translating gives CASSDIMSGPEQYF.

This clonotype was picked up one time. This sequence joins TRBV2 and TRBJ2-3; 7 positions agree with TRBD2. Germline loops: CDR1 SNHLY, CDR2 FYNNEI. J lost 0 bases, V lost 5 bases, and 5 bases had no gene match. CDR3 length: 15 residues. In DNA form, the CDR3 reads TGTGCCAGCAGTTCGGGAGGATCTAGCACAGATACGCAGTATTTT. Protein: CASSSGGSSTDTQYF.

The CDR3 coding sequence is TGCAGTGCTAGCCCTCGGGACAGCTACGAGCAGTACTTC. It yields the protein CSASPRDSYEQYF. V usage is TRBV20-1 and J usage is TRBJ2-7; 7 bases are shared with TRBD1. The germline CDR1 and CDR2 sequences are DFQATT and SNEGSKA (reference sequence). The CDR3 is 13 residues long. Unmatched junction bases numbered 5, after V lost 3 bases and J lost 3 bases.

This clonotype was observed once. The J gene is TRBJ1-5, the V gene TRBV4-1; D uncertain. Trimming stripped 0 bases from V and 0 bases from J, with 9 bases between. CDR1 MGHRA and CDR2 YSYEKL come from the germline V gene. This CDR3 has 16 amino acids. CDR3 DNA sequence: TGCGCCAGCAGCCAAGATCCGGCGCTTAGCAATCAGCCCCAGCATTTT. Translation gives CASSQDPALSNQPQHF.

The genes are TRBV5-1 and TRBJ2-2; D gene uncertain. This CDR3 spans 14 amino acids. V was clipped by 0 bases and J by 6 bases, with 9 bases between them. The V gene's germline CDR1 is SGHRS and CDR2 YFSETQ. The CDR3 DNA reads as TGCGCCAGCAGCTTGGGGCGAGACGCCGGGGAGCTGTTTTTT. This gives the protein CASSLGRDAGELFF. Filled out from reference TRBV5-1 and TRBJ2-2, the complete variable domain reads KAGVTQTPRYLIKTRGQQVTLSCSPISGHRSVSWYQQTPGQGLQFLFEYFSETQRNKGNFPGRFSGRQFSNSRSEMNVSTLELGDSALYLCASSLGRDAGELFFGEGSRLTVL.

The CDR3 here is CATSREASGVNEQFF. The DNA for the CDR3 is TGTGCCACCAGCAGAGAGGCTAGCGGGGTCAATGAGCAGTTCTTC. The chain recombines TRBV15 with TRBJ2-1; 9 nucleotides match TRBD2. V lost 0 bases and J lost 6; bases outside the gene matches: 3. The germline gives CDR1 LNHNV, CDR2 YYDKDF (reference sequence). There are 15 residues in the CDR3.

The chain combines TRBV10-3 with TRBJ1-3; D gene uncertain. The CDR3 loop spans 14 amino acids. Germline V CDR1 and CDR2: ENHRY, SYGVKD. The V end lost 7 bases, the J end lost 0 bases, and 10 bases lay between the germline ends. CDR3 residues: CAIMRASSGNTIYF. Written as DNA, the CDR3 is TGTGCCATCATGAGGGCCAGCTCTGGAAACACCATATATTTT.

This CDR3 reads CASSLGVADYNEQFF. CDR3 bases: TGCGCCAGCAGCCTCGGGGTAGCGGATTACAATGAGCAGTTCTTC. The chain uses TRBV5-1 and TRBJ2-1; D possibly corresponds to TRBD2 (6 bases). In germline, CDR1 is SGHRS, CDR2 YFSETQ. CDR3 size: 15 residues. Trimming cost V 4 bases and J 4 bases, with 15 bases left between them.